Below are 21 T cell receptor beta chains sequenced from a single sample in a study of CD8+CD57+ T cells in acquired aplastic anemia. Profiles of TCR beta VDJ and CDR3 were generated from a genomic DNA template. Via MiXCR, TCRdb re-called the reads, giving one row per CDR3 protein. Among around 200,000 distinct CDR3 sequences listed, less than 75% were seen once. Sequencing involved patients with CD8+CD57+ cell expansion previously shown by flow cytometry. Sequences were obtained from sorted CD4+, CD8+, or CD8+CD57+ T cells (not recorded which) from PBMCs. The receptors derive from a human donor with aplastic anemia.

To note about this clonotype: A junction end diverges from the germline sequence, so it may reflect a read error. This chain connects TRBV5-1 to TRBJ2-2; D may be TRBD1 (6 bases). The germline V gene encodes CDR1 SGHRS and CDR2 YFSETQ. The CDR3 covers 14 residues. The CDR3 sequence is CASSWDGDTVELFF. In nucleotides, the CDR3 is TGCGCCAGCAGCTGGGACGGGGACACCGTGGAGCTGTTTTTT.

This clonotype has only a few counts. In nucleotides, the CDR3 is TGTGCCATCAGTGAGACAGGGTCCTTGAGTACTGAAGCTTTCTTT. It yields the protein CAISETGSLSTEAFF. The chain is built from TRBV10-3 and TRBJ1-1; tentatively, D is TRBD1 (6 bases). The CDR3 loop spans 15 amino acids. The V end lost 2 bases, the J end lost 5 bases, and 15 bases lay between the germline ends. CDR1 and CDR2 (germline): ENHRY, SYGVKD.

Here the CDR3 DNA reads TGTGCCAGTAGGCCTCTGGGGGGAAACACTGAAGCTTTCTTT. Translated: CASRPLGGNTEAFF. The chain carries TRBV19 and TRBJ1-1; TRBD1 is a possible D gene (5 bases). Trimming pared 6 bases from V and 2 bases from J, leaving 13 bases between. Germline CDR1 and CDR2: LNHDA and SQIVND (reference sequence). The CDR3 spans 14 residues.

Many counts were recorded for this clonotype. This chain connects TRBV6-6 to TRBJ2-7; D is perhaps TRBD1 (5 bases). Germline V lookup: CDR1 MNHNY, CDR2 SVGAGI (reference sequence). Trimming left V 2 bases short and J 3 bases short, with 11 bases between. CDR3 length equals 14 residues. This CDR3 is CASSYGGQGYEQYF. The CDR3 nucleotides read TGTGCCAGCAGTTACGGTGGGCAGGGCTACGAGCAGTACTTC.

This clonotype was detected many times. This chain joins TRBV2 and TRBJ1-6; no clear D gene. Germline CDR1 SNHLY, CDR2 FYNNEI. Trimming stripped 7 bases from V and 5 bases from J, with 12 bases between. The CDR3 loop spans 14 amino acids. CDR3 DNA sequence: TGTGCCAGCATCCCCGGGGAGGATAATTCACCCCTCCACTTT. Translation gives CASIPGEDNSPLHF.

Turning to this clonotype: The conserved phenylalanine or tryptophan normally closing the CDR3 is absent here, so this likely arose from a read error. V usage is TRBV15 and J usage is TRBJ2-3; 10 bases map to TRBD1. V gave up 0 bases and J gave up 4 bases; unmatched junction bases: 4. Germline V CDR1 and CDR2: LNHNV, YYDKDF (reference sequence). The CDR3 is made up of 16 amino acids. CDR3 amino acids: CATSRDRGTGADTQYS. For the CDR3, the DNA is TGTGCCACCAGCAGAGATCGCGGGACAGGGGCAGATACGCAGTATTCT.

The count of this clonotype is one. This CDR3 reads CSAGPSGDHTEAFF. CDR3 nucleotides: TGCAGTGCTGGACCCAGTGGGGATCACACTGAAGCTTTCTTT. The chain couples TRBV20-1 to TRBJ1-1; no definite D call. The V end lost 5 bases, the J end lost 3 bases, and 16 bases lay between the germline ends. The length of the CDR3 is 14 residues. CDR1 and CDR2 (germline): DFQATT, SNEGSKA (reference sequence).

This clonotype was picked up many times. The genes are TRBV7-2 and TRBJ2-7; perhaps TRBD1 as D (6 bases). CDR1 is SGHTA and CDR2 is FQGNSA in the germline V gene. The V end lost 6 bases, the J end lost 4 bases, and 19 bases lay between the germline ends. There are 15 residues in the CDR3. CDR3 loop: CASRGFEGERYEQYF. CDR3 DNA: TGTGCCAGCAGGGGTTTCGAGGGGGAACGGTACGAGCAGTACTTC. The whole variable domain, filled in from reference TRBV7-2 and TRBJ2-7, reads GAGVSQSPSNKVTEKGKDVELRCDPISGHTALYWYRQSLGQGLEFLIYFQGNSAPDKSGLPSDRFSAERTGGSVSTLTIQRTQQEDSAVYLCASRGFEGERYEQYFGPGTRLTVT.

The chain carries TRBV7-3 and TRBJ1-6; 8 nucleotides align to TRBD1. Germline values: CDR1 SGHTA, CDR2 FQGTGA. Trimming at V came to 2 bases and at J to 9 bases, leaving 6 bases not matched to a gene. The CDR3 covers 15 residues. The CDR3 DNA follows: TGTGCCAGCAGCTTATTCGGGACAGGCATTTCACCCCTCCACTTT. It specifies CASSLFGTGISPLHF.

The chain employs TRBV19 and TRBJ1-1; 7 nucleotides align to TRBD1. This CDR3 comprises 15 residues. V was clipped by 6 bases and J by 5 bases; unmatched bases: 12. CDR1 is LNHDA, CDR2 SQIVND, per germline (reference sequence). CDR3 amino acids: CASSGSRQGGTEAFF. The DNA for the CDR3 is TGTGCCAGTAGCGGATCGAGACAGGGTGGGACTGAAGCTTTCTTT.

On this clonotype itself: Just one base apart from a much larger clone, this may be a read error. Here the CDR3 omits its conserved ending phenylalanine or tryptophan, so a read error is the likely source. CDR3 nucleotides: TGCGCCAGCAGCCAAGATATAGCCGTCCCTCTCTTCTCCTACGAGCAGTACTCC. This codes for CASSQDIAVPLFSYEQYS. This chain connects TRBV9 to TRBJ2-7; no definite D call. The CDR3 extends over 18 amino acids. CDR1 is SGDLS, CDR2 YYNGEE, per germline.

This clonotype has at least ten counts. The chain uses TRBV4-1 and TRBJ2-1, with TRBD2 matching over 7 bases. The CDR3 consists of 16 residues. Germline trimming cut 0 bases from V and 0 bases from J; bases unmatched to any gene: 2. Germline CDR1 MGHRA, CDR2 YSYEKL. CDR3 amino acids: CASSQEAGFSYNEQFF. Here the CDR3 DNA reads TGCGCCAGCAGCCAAGAAGCGGGGTTCTCCTACAATGAGCAGTTCTTC.

This clonotype was detected once. J is TRBJ2-3 and V is TRBV29-1; 8 nucleotides agree with TRBD1. The V gene's germline CDR1 is SQVTM and CDR2 ANQGSEA. The CDR3 spans 13 residues. Losses at the gene ends were 5 bases for V and 8 bases for J; bases not matched to a gene: 9. Here the CDR3 reads CSVNRGTPATQYF. The CDR3 DNA follows: TGCAGCGTTAACAGGGGGACTCCGGCTACGCAGTATTTT.

The chain recombines TRBV7-9 with TRBJ2-3, with TRBD2 identical over 13 bases. With 2 bases clipped from V and 0 bases from J, the junction kept 8 bases outside the gene matches. Germline CDR1 reads SEHNR; CDR2 reads FQNEAQ (reference sequence). The CDR3 has 19 amino acids. The CDR3 here is CASSLSTSGGYYSTDTQYF. In DNA form, the CDR3 reads TGTGCCAGCAGCTTATCGACTAGCGGGGGGTATTATAGCACAGATACGCAGTATTTT. The variable domain in full, with the rest retrieved from reference TRBV7-9 and TRBJ2-3, is DTGVSQNPRHKITKRGQNVTFRCDPISEHNRLYWYRQTLGQGPEFLTYFQNEAQLEKSRLLSDRFSAERPKGSFSTLEIQRTEQGDSAMYLCASSLSTSGGYYSTDTQYFGPGTRLTVL.

This chain joins TRBV29-1 and TRBJ1-3; no clear D. V was clipped by 4 bases and J by 0 bases, with 4 bases between them. Germline V gene lookup returns CDR1 SQVTM and CDR2 ANQGSEA. The CDR3 length is 12 residues. In DNA, the CDR3 is TGCAGCGTTGGCAGCTCTGGAAACACCATATATTTT. Amino acid sequence: CSVGSSGNTIYF.

With respect to this clonotype: The junction departs from the called germline gene at one end, perhaps through a read error. The V gene is TRBV15, the J gene TRBJ2-5; 8 bases fit TRBD1. CDR1 and CDR2 from the germline V gene are LNHNV and YYDKDF (reference sequence). The length of the CDR3 is 16 residues. The CDR3 reads CATSRVGRGRGETRYF. CDR3 in DNA: TGTGCCACCAGCAGAGTTGGCAGGGGGCGAGGCGAGACCCGGTACTTC.

Many counts were recorded for this clonotype. V is TRBV9 and J is TRBJ2-1; 15 nucleotides align to TRBD2. V dropped 4 bases and J dropped 8; count of bases not matched to a gene: 7. The CDR3 spans 16 residues. Germline V CDR1 and CDR2: SGDLS, YYNGEE. In DNA form, the CDR3 reads TGTGCCAGCAGCTCTAGGACTAGCGGGGGGGCGGATGAGCAGTTCTTC. Amino acid sequence: CASSSRTSGGADEQFF.

The chain couples TRBV25-1 to TRBJ1-1; tentatively, D is TRBD1 (5 bases). The V gene's germline CDR1 is MGHDK and CDR2 SYGVNS. Trimming took off 8 bases at V and 5 bases at J, with 12 bases between the two ends. There are 12 residues in the CDR3. CDR3 DNA sequence: TGTGCCAGCCGGGAGGGACGGACTGAAGCTTTCTTT. Residues: CASREGRTEAFF.

This CDR3 is CASSPSDRGKSQPQHF. CDR3 in DNA: TGTGCCAGTAGTCCCTCCGACAGGGGAAAATCGCAGCCCCAGCATTTT. This chain uses TRBV19 with TRBJ1-5; 8 nucleotides align to TRBD1. The CDR3 contains 16 residues. The germline CDR1 and CDR2 sequences are LNHDA and SQIVND (reference sequence). V dropped 5 bases and J dropped 7; count of bases not matched to a gene: 13.

This chain links TRBV19 with TRBJ2-6; 7 bases match TRBD1. V lost 2 bases to trimming and J lost 0 bases; unmatched junction nucleotides: 4. Germline V gives CDR1 LNHDA, CDR2 SQIVND (reference sequence). The CDR3 is 17 amino acids. The CDR3 region is CASSITGQSSGANVLTF. CDR3 DNA sequence: TGTGCCAGTAGTATAACGGGACAGAGCTCTGGGGCCAACGTCCTGACTTTC. The full variable domain, in which reference TRBV19 and TRBJ2-6 provide the parts outside the CDR3, is DGGITQSPKYLFRKEGQNVTLSCEQNLNHDAMYWYRQDPGQGLRLIYYSQIVNDFQKGDIAEGYSVSREKKESFPLTVTSAQKNPTAFYLCASSITGQSSGANVLTFGAGSRLTVL.

The CDR3 spells CASKTRNNSPLHF. In DNA form, the CDR3 reads TGTGCCAGCAAAACTCGGAATAATTCACCCCTCCACTTT. The chain combines TRBV2 with TRBJ1-6; no clear D gene. The germline CDR1 and CDR2 sequences are SNHLY and FYNNEI. The CDR3 consists of 13 residues. V lost 7 bases to trimming and J lost 5 bases, with 9 bases between them.